This is a list of T cell receptor beta chains from one sample in a study of blood T cell repertoires in COVID-19. TCRdb's table, derived via immunoSEQ multiplex PCR, lists solely in-frame clones and lacks some. The table shows about 120,000 clones, with 60% to 85% occurring only once. Sequences were obtained from peripheral blood. Every receptor here comes from a man in his 70s with acute or convalescent COVID-19. Each CDR3 is given with its conserved first and last residue. The D gene is left open where the match is weak. Only part of the rows carry a size: once, few, many, or a class if the clone is expanded.

v_call,d_call,j_call,clone_size,cdr3_nt,cdr3_aa
TRBV6-2/TRBV6-3,TRBD1,TRBJ2-7,few,TGTGCCAGCAGTGACGGGACAGGTACCTACGAGCAGTACTTC,CASSDGTGTYEQYF
TRBV11-3,TRBD2,TRBJ2-7,.,TGTGCCAGCAGCCCGGGACTAGCGGGGGCGGGCGAGCAGTACTTC,CASSPGLAGAGEQYF
TRBV7-2,.,TRBJ1-2,.,TGTGCCAGCACCCCCCCTAACGTAGGAGGAGAAGGCTACACCTTC,CASTPPNVGGEGYTF
TRBV7-9,TRBD1,TRBJ1-1,.,TGTGCCAGCAGCTTAGACAGGGGGGACGCTGAAGCTTTCTTT,CASSLDRGDAEAFF
TRBV6-5,TRBD1,TRBJ1-5,.,TGTGCCAGCAAACGGGACAGAAATAGCAATCAGCCCCAGCATTTT,CASKRDRNSNQPQHF
TRBV4-3,TRBD2,TRBJ2-1,.,TGCGCCAGCAGCCACCGTGCCCCTGGACGGAGCGGCGGGGGGGACAATGAGCAGTTCTTC,CASSHRAPGRSGGGDNEQFF
TRBV15,.,TRBJ2-5,.,TGTGCCACCAGCACATGGACTGAGAACCAAGAGACCCAGTACTTC,CATSTWTENQETQYF
TRBV9,TRBD2,TRBJ2-3,.,TGTGCCAGCAGCGTTAGCGGGGGGGCCCTAGATACGCAGTATTTT,CASSVSGGALDTQYF
TRBV19,TRBD1,TRBJ2-7,.,TGTGCCAGTAGTGCCCTCGGGGACAGCTCCTACGAGCAGTACTTC,CASSALGDSSYEQYF
TRBV7-6,.,TRBJ2-1,.,TGTGCCAGCAGCTTAAGCCCCTCTGCATACAATGAGCAGTTCTTC,CASSLSPSAYNEQFF
TRBV20-1,.,TRBJ2-5,.,TGCAGTGCTAGTGCAGGGCGAGAGACCCAGTACTTC,CSASAGRETQYF
TRBV7-2,TRBD2,TRBJ2-1,.,TGTGCCAGCAGCTTAGTTCCGACTAGCGGGGGGGCCAATGAGCAGTTCTTC,CASSLVPTSGGANEQFF
TRBV5-6,.,TRBJ2-5,.,TGTGCCAGCAGCTTGGTAGAGGGCATACAAGAGACCCAGTACTTC,CASSLVEGIQETQYF
TRBV5-6,.,TRBJ1-1,.,TGTGCCAGCAGCTGGGGTGTAGGACCAGGAGGGAACACTGAAGCTTTCTTT,CASSWGVGPGGNTEAFF
TRBV27,TRBD2,TRBJ2-3,.,TGTGCCAGCAGTTCCCCGCGTAATTACTGGACTAGCGGGGGGGCAGATACGCAGTATTTT,CASSSPRNYWTSGGADTQYF
TRBV4-2,.,TRBJ1-5,.,TGTGCCAGCAGCCAAGCTAGTCAGCCCCAGCATTTT,CASSQASQPQHF
TRBV7-9,TRBD1,TRBJ1-1,.,TGTGCCAGCAGCTCTGGACAGGGAAACACTGAAGCTTTCTTT,CASSSGQGNTEAFF
TRBV6-1,.,TRBJ1-1,few,TGTGCCAGCAGTGAAGCTTGGAGGGATACTGAAGCTTTCTTT,CASSEAWRDTEAFF
TRBV10-3,TRBD2,TRBJ2-1,.,TGTGCCATCAGCACACATCCAAGCGGGGGGGCTCAAAATGAGCAGTTCTTC,CAISTHPSGGAQNEQFF
TRBV5-8,TRBD1,TRBJ2-7,.,TGTGCCAGCAGCAAACGGACAGGGGGCTACCCCGAGCAGTACTTC,CASSKRTGGYPEQYF